Each of the 13 T cell receptor beta chains below was sequenced from the same sample in a study of Graves' ophthalmopathy and Graves' hyperthyroidism. The study amplified TCR beta CDR3 regions using RNA transcripts. After a first-round RT-PCR with HTBI primers, a second-round multiplex PCR was run. MiXCR was run by TCRdb on the multiplex PCR reads, yielding one entry per CDR3 protein. The sample shows some 1.1 million distinct CDR3 sequences, about 35% of them seen only once. The sequenced sample was peripheral blood or thyroid tissue (not recorded which). These receptors came from an adult man with Graves' hyperthyroidism.

This clonotype was seen many times. The rearrangement uses TRBV19 and TRBJ1-5; TRBD1 is a possible D gene (6 bases). CDR1 and CDR2 from the germline V gene are LNHDA and SQIVND (reference sequence). Deletions cut 4 bases from V and 6 bases from J, with 16 bases between. The CDR3 covers 15 residues. The CDR3 sequence: CASSNLRGLVQPQHF. The CDR3 nucleotides read TGTGCCAGTAGTAATCTCAGGGGTCTTGTTCAGCCCCAGCATTTT. Based on the CDR3 plus reference TRBV19 and TRBJ1-5, the full variable domain is DGGITQSPKYLFRKEGQNVTLSCEQNLNHDAMYWYRQDPGQGLRLIYYSQIVNDFQKGDIAEGYSVSREKKESFPLTVTSAQKNPTAFYLCASSNLRGLVQPQHFGDGTRLSIL.

This chain uses TRBV5-1 with TRBJ2-2, with 7 bases that match TRBD2. This CDR3 has 16 amino acids. V shed 0 bases and J 3 bases; nucleotides not matched to a gene: 5. Germline loops: CDR1 SGHRS, CDR2 YFSETQ. The CDR3 DNA sequence: TGCGCCAGCAGCTTGGCCGCGGGAGCGGACACCGGGGAGCTGTTTTTT. It codes for CASSLAAGADTGELFF.

This clonotype has a handful of counts. This chain connects TRBV2 to TRBJ1-6; no firm D call. V was trimmed by 6 bases and J by 9 bases, leaving 15 bases between them. Germline V gives CDR1 SNHLY, CDR2 FYNNEI. There are 14 residues in the CDR3. Here the CDR3 reads CASSRSKFSSPLHF. The DNA for the CDR3 is TGTGCCAGCAGCCGAAGTAAATTTAGTTCACCCCTCCACTTT.

This clonotype was recorded at least ten times. V is TRBV12-3 or TRBV12-4 and J is TRBJ1-5; no clear D. V was cut by 4 bases and J by 9 bases, with 13 bases left in between. The CDR3 is 13 amino acids. The CDR3 spells CASSSSGVGPQHF. CDR3 DNA: TGTGCCAGCAGTTCCAGTGGAGTTGGGCCCCAGCATTTT.

This clonotype occurred a few times. The V gene is TRBV27, the J gene TRBJ2-7; D not certain. CDR3 size: 14 residues. CDR1 and CDR2 (germline): MNHEY, SMNVEV (reference sequence). V was shortened by 0 bases and J by 3 bases, with 9 bases between the two germline ends. The CDR3 here is CASSLSKMNYEQYF. In DNA, the CDR3 is TGTGCCAGCAGTTTATCAAAGATGAACTACGAGCAGTACTTC.

This clonotype was seen more than once but under ten times. The V and J genes are TRBV4-1 and TRBJ1-3; D remains ambiguous. CDR3 length equals 15 residues. The V gene's germline CDR1 is MGHRA and CDR2 YSYEKL. V shed 0 bases and J shed 7 bases, with 13 bases lying between them. The CDR3 nucleotides read TGCGCCAGCAGCCAAGAACGCTTTCTCGGGAACACCATATATTTT. Amino acids: CASSQERFLGNTIYF.

The gene calls are TRBV6-1 and TRBJ1-5, with a tentative D call TRBD1 (5 bases). The V end was cut by 6 bases, the J end by 9 bases, with 24 bases between. Germline V CDR1 and CDR2: MNHNS, SASEGT. This CDR3 contains 16 residues. The CDR3 nucleotides read TGTGCCAGCAGCCCTGCCCGGGACGGCACCGGCCGGCCCCAGCATTTT. This sequence encodes CASSPARDGTGRPQHF.

In its sample, this clonotype was seen a few times. The chain has TRBV6-1 and TRBJ1-4; 9 nucleotides line up with TRBD1. This CDR3 is 15 amino acids long. Germline CDR1 MNHNS, CDR2 SASEGT. V gave up 1 base and J gave up 8 bases; unmatched junction bases: 5. The CDR3 nucleotides read TGTGCCAGCAGTGAAGGGGGACAGGGTCCCGAAAAACTGTTTTTT. Translating it yields CASSEGGQGPEKLFF.

For this clonotype: A much larger clone is a single base away; this may be a read error. The rearrangement links TRBV5-1 to TRBJ2-7; 11 nucleotides match TRBD1. V gave up 1 base and J gave up 3 bases; unmatched junction bases: 6. CDR1 SGHRS and CDR2 YFSETQ come from the germline V gene. This CDR3 region has 16 residues. CDR3 sequence (DNA): TGCGCCAGCAGCTTGCCCACCGGGACAGGGGGCTACGAGCAGTACTTC. Translation: CASSLPTGTGGYEQYF. Full variable domain (missing parts from reference TRBV5-1 and TRBJ2-7): KAGVTQTPRYLIKTRGQQVTLSCSPISGHRSVSWYQQTPGQGLQFLFEYFSETQRNKGNFPGRFSGRQFSNSRSEMNVSTLELGDSALYLCASSLPTGTGGYEQYFGPGTRLTVT.

This clonotype was seen just once. CDR3 nucleotide sequence: TGTGCCAGCAGCCCTCTACTAGCAGGGGGTCAGACCCAGTACTTC. It translates to CASSPLLAGGQTQYF. V usage is TRBV7-9 and J usage is TRBJ2-5; perhaps TRBD1 as D (7 bases). Germline CDR1 is SEHNR and CDR2 is FQNEAQ (reference sequence). Trimming removed 5 bases at V and 6 bases at J, with 19 bases between. CDR3 length: 15 amino acids.

V gene TRBV6-5 combines with J gene TRBJ1-1; a possible D gene is TRBD1 (5 bases). Germline values: CDR1 MNHEY, CDR2 SVGAGI. V shed 0 bases and J shed 1 base, with 12 bases lying between them. This CDR3 has 16 residues. In DNA form, the CDR3 reads TGTGCCAGCAGTTACTCGATGAACAGGAAGAACACTGAAGCTTTCTTT. It codes for CASSYSMNRKNTEAFF.

This clonotype was observed many times. V and J are TRBV20-1 and TRBJ1-2, with D possibly TRBD1 on 5 matching bases. The V and J ends lost 5 bases and 0 bases respectively, with 13 bases between them. The CDR3 is 14 residues long. Germline assignment: CDR1 DFQATT and CDR2 SNEGSKA (reference sequence). DNA of the CDR3: TGCAGTGCTGAGTATGGGGCGGCTAACTATGGCTACACCTTC. It specifies CSAEYGAANYGYTF.

This clonotype was found many times. The rearrangement uses TRBV5-6 and TRBJ1-4, with D unresolved. The CDR3 sequence is 14 residues long. Per germline, CDR1 SGHDT and CDR2 YYEEEE. V lost 4 bases and J lost 3, with 10 bases in between. CDR3 loop: CASSRWWANEKLFF. In DNA form, the CDR3 reads TGTGCCAGCAGCCGGTGGTGGGCTAATGAAAAACTGTTTTTT.